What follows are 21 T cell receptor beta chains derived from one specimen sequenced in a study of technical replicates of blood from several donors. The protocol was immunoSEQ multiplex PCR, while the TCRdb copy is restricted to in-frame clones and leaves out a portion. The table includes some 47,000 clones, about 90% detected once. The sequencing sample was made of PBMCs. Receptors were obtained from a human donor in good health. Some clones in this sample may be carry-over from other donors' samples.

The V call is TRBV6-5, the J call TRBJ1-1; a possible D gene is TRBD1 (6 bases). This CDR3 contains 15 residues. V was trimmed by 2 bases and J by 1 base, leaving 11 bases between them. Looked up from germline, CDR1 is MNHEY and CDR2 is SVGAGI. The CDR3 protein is CASSYNGQRNTEAFF. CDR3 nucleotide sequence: TGTGCCAGCAGTTACAACGGACAGAGGAACACTGAAGCTTTCTTT.

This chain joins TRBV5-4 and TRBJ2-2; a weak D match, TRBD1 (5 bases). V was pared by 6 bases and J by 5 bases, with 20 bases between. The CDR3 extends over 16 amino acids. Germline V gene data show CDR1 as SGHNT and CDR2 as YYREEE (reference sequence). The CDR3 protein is CASTVGRQIGTGELFF. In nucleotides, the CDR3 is TGTGCCAGCACCGTGGGGCGCCAAATAGGGACCGGGGAGCTGTTTTTT.

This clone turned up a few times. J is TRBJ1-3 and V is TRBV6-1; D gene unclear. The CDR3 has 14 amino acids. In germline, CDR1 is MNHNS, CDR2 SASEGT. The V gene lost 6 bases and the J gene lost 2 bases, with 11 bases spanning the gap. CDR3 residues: CASSPSFTGNTIYF. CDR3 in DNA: TGTGCCAGCAGCCCGTCTTTTACTGGAAACACCATATATTTT.

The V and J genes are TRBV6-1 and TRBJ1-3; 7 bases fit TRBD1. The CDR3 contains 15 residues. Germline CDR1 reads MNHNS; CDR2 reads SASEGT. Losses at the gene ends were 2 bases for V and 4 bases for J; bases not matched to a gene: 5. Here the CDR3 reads CASSEYRGSGNTIYF. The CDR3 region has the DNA TGTGCCAGCAGTGAATACAGGGGCTCGGGAAACACCATATATTTT.

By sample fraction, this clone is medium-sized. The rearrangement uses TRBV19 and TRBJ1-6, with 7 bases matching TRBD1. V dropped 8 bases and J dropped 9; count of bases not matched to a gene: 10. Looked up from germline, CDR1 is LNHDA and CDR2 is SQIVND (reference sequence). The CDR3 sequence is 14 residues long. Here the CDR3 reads CASQGEFVSSPLHF. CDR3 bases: TGTGCCAGTCAGGGGGAATTTGTATCTTCACCCCTCCACTTT.

Here the CDR3 DNA reads TGTGCCAGCAGCCAGCTGGCGGACAATGAGCAGTTCTTC. Its protein is CASSQLADNEQFF. The chain couples TRBV4-2 to TRBJ2-1; D is undetermined. The CDR3 runs 13 residues. Looked up from germline, CDR1 is LGHNA and CDR2 is YNFKEQ. V was shortened by 3 bases and J by 5 bases, with 8 bases between the two germline ends.

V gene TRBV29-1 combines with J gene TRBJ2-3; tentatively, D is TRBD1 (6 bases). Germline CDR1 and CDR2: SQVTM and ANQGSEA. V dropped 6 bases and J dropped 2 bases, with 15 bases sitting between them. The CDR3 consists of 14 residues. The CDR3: CSVGAEGNTDTQYF. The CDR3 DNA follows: TGCAGCGTGGGGGCCGAAGGGAACACAGATACGCAGTATTTT.

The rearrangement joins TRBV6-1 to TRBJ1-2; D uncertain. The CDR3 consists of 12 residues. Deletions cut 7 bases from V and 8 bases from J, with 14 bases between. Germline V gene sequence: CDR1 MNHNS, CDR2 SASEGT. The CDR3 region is CASNLFLEGYTF. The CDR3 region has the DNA TGTGCCAGCAACCTATTCCTGGAGGGCTACACCTTC.

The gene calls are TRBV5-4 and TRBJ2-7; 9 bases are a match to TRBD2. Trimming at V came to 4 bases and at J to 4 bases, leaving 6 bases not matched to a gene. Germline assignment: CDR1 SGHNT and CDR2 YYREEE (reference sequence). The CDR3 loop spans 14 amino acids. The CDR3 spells CASSAGLASYEQYF. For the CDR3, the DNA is TGTGCCAGCAGCGCCGGACTAGCGTCGTACGAGCAGTACTTC.

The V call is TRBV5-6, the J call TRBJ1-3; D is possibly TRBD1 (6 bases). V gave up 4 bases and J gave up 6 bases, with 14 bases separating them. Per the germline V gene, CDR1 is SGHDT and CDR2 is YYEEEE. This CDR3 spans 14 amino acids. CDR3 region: CASSHGQKTNTIYF. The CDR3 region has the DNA TGTGCCAGCAGCCACGGACAGAAAACAAACACCATATATTTT. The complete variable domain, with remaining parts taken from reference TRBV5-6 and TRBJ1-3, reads DAGVTQSPTHLIKTRGQQVTLRCSPKSGHDTVSWYQQALGQGPQFIFQYYEEEERQRGNFPDRFSGHQFPNYSSELNVNALLLGDSALYLCASSHGQKTNTIYFGEGSWLTVV.

The CDR3 is CASSLDRGKGTEAFF. CDR3 nucleotide sequence: TGCGCCAGCAGCTTGGACCGTGGAAAGGGGACTGAAGCTTTCTTT. The chain links TRBV5-1 to TRBJ1-1; possible D gene TRBD1, 5 bases. CDR1 is SGHRS and CDR2 is YFSETQ in the germline V gene. The CDR3 is 15 residues long. V lost 0 bases, J lost 5 bases, and 14 bases lay in between.

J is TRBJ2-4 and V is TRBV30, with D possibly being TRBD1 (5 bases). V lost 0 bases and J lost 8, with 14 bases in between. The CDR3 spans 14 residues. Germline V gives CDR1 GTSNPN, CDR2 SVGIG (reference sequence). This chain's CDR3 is CAWSVLAGWDIQYF. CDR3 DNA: TGTGCCTGGAGTGTACTGGCAGGGTGGGACATTCAGTACTTC.

CDR3 loop: CASSLGSGEIYNEQFF. In nucleotides, the CDR3 is TGTGCCAGCAGCTTAGGGAGCGGGGAGATCTACAATGAGCAGTTCTTC. The chain is built from TRBV7-9 and TRBJ2-1, with 7 bases fitting TRBD2. The trim removed 1 base at V and 3 bases at J, leaving 6 bases unmatched. The CDR3 loop spans 16 amino acids. The V gene's germline CDR1 is SEHNR and CDR2 FQNEAQ (reference sequence).

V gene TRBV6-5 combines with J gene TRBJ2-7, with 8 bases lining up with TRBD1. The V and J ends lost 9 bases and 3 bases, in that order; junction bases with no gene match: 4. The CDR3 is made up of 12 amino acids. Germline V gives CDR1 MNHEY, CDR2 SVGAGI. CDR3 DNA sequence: TGTGCCAGACTGGACAGGGTCTACGAGCAGTACTTC. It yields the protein CARLDRVYEQYF.

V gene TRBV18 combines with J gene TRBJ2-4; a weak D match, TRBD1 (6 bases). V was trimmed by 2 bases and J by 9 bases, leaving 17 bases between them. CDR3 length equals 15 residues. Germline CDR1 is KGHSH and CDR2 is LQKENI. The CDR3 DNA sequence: TGTGCCAGCTCACCATTCGGGCAGGGGTCGGGCATTCAGTACTTC. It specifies CASSPFGQGSGIQYF.

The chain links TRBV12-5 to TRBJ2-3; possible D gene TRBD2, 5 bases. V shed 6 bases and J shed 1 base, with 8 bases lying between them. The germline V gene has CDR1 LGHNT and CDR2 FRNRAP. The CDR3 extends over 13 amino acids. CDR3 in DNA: TGTGCTAGTGGCCGGGGTGGCACAGATACGCAGTATTTT. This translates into CASGRGGTDTQYF.

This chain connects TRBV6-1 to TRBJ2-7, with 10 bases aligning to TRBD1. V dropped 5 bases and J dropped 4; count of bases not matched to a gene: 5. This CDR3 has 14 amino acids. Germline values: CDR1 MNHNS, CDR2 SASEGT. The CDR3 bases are TGTGCCAGCAGTTATGACAGGGGGCGTTACGAGCAGTACTTC. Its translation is CASSYDRGRYEQYF.

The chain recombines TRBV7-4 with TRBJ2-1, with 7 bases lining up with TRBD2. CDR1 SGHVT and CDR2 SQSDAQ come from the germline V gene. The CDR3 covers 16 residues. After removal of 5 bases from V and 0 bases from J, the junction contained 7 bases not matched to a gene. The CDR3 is CASSHLTSSSYNEQFF. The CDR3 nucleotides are TGTGCCAGCAGCCACTTGACTAGCAGCTCCTACAATGAGCAGTTCTTC. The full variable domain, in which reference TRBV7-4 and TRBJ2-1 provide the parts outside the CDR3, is GAGVSQSPRYKVAKRGRDVALRCDSISGHVTLYWYRQTLGQGSEVLTYSQSDAQRDKSGRPSGRFSAERPERSVSTLKIQRTEQGDSAVYLCASSHLTSSSYNEQFFGPGTRLTVL.

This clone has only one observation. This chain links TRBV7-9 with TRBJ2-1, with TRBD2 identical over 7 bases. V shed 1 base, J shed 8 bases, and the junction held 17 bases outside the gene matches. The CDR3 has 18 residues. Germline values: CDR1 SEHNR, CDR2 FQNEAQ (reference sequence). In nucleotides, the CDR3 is TGTGCCAGCAGCTTAGTTCGGAGTCGGGACTACCTTCGGGATGAGCAGTTCTTC. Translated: CASSLVRSRDYLRDEQFF.

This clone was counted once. CDR3 protein: CASSGGQGARNEQFF. CDR3 DNA sequence: TGTGCCAGCAGTGGGGGGCAGGGGGCGCGGAATGAGCAGTTCTTC. The chain couples TRBV2 to TRBJ2-1; 8 nucleotides agree with TRBD1. Germline V gene lookup returns CDR1 SNHLY and CDR2 FYNNEI. CDR3 length equals 15 residues. Trimming took 4 bases from V and 7 from J; bases not matched to a gene: 9. The full variable domain, its missing parts supplied by reference TRBV2 and TRBJ2-1, is EPEVTQTPSHQVTQMGQEVILRCVPISNHLYFYWYRQILGQKVEFLVSFYNNEISEKSEIFDDQFSVERPDGSNFTLKIRSTKLEDSAMYFCASSGGQGARNEQFFGPGTRLTVL.

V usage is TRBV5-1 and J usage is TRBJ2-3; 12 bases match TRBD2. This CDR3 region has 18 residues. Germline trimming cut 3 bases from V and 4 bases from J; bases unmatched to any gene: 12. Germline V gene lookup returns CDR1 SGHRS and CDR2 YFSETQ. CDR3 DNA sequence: TGCGCCAGCAGCTCACCTAGCGGGGGGGAGTCGCGGGCAGATACGCAGTATTTT. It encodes CASSSPSGGESRADTQYF.